This section outlines one T cell receptor (beta chain) sequence together with its context. This clonotype showed up just a few times. This clone's antigen is unknown. No base qualities exist here, and no much larger clone lies one base off it. This entry is derived from a study of vaccination and CD4 T cells after COVID-19 (dated by TCRdb to the early 2020s). Broadly, across the study: In the convalescent cohort there were six males and four females, among whom were two Hispanic individuals, seven Caucasians, two Asians and one multiracial person. In an earlier paper using these donors, memory CD4+ T cell crossreactivity between SARS-CoV-2 and common cold coronavirus spike proteins was assessed at the TCR clonotype level. The time from the second vaccine dose to post-vaccine blood sampling had a median of roughly 70 days and ranged from about 14 to 250 days. Culture stimuli were overlapping spike peptide pools from SARS-CoV-2 and from the common cold coronaviruses HCoV-NL63, HCoV-OC43 and HCoV-229E. In control cultures, a CEFX viral epitope pool was used as positive control, an HIV-1 Nef peptide pool was used as negative control, or no peptide was added. Post-COVID blood samples from convalescent patients were collected a median of around 100 days after diagnosis, with a range of roughly 30 to 170 days. In roughly nine COVID-19 convalescent patients and a handful of infection-naive healthy vaccine recipients, the spike-specific CD4+ TCR repertoire before mRNA vaccination was compared with the repertoire after mRNA vaccination. Each participant got two doses of either the Pfizer-BioNTech BNT162b2 vaccine (n=8) or the Moderna mRNA-1273 vaccine (n=2). Study-level results and caveats: The median number of SARS-CoV-2-reactive clonotypes rose from around 22 after infection to roughly 38 after vaccination, but the change was not significant. Nearly all vaccine-specific clones in convalescent patients (304 of 307) were mono-reactive for SARS-CoV-2 spike rather than cross-reactive with common cold coronaviruses. Among convalescent patients, a median about 90% of the SARS-CoV-2-reactive clones seen after vaccination appeared only after vaccination, which suggests priming specific to the vaccine. The study included relatively few convalescent patients and did not analyze early timepoints after natural infection.

The germline V gene provides CDR1 WSHSY and CDR2 SAAADI. V was cut back by 7 bases and J by 5 bases, leaving a gap of 23 bases between them. The CDR3 runs 16 residues from the cysteine to the phenylalanine. This entry keeps only the CDR3 DNA: 48 bases, framed from base 1. What this sample's treatment or condition label stands for: approximately nine-day PBMC culture with coronavirus spike peptide pools or control peptides (ViraFEST assay). CD4+ T cells from unexposed donors were collected before the COVID-19 pandemic (2011-2018). To expand antigen-specific T cells with peptide pools and then pick out the expanded clonotypes through TCR sequencing, the study relied on the ViraFEST assay. PBMCs were cultured at two million per well in IMDM supplemented with approximately 5.3% human AB serum and 10 IU/ml IL-2, with about 10 ug/ml peptide pools added. Half of the culture medium was replaced with fresh IL-2-containing medium on days 3 and 7. CD4+ T cells were isolated after around 11 days of culture through negative selection using the EasySep CD4+ T cell isolation kit. As cell number allowed, CD4+ T cells from unexposed donors were tested for reactivity to SARS-CoV-2 S and N and to four common cold coronavirus spike pools. PBMCs were separated from whole blood using Ficoll-Paque Plus gradient centrifugation and then either used fresh or cryopreserved at -140C. Triplicate wells were generally used for each culture condition. Leukapheresis product for the unexposed donors was bought commercially.

Libraries were prepared through PCR. TCR sequencing of DNA from cultured CD4+ T cells used the Oncomine TCR Beta short-read assay at the Johns Hopkins FTIC core. Genomic DNA was extracted from the cultured CD4+ T cells with the QIAamp micro DNA kit. Oncomine TCR Beta libraries from cultured CD4+ T cells were pooled using unique dual indexes and sequenced on an Illumina iSeq 100. As for the authors' bioinformatics: Non-productive sequences were filtered out, and CDR3s that did not start with C, did not end with F or W, or were shorter than 7 amino acids were discarded. Antigen-specific clonotypes were identified using the MANAFEST web application through comparison of peptide-stimulated wells with reference and other culture wells. Positive clones required FDR below 0.05, an odds ratio above 5, and productive frequency above 0.1% in at least two of three replicate wells. Clonotypes that were significantly expanded in both SARS-CoV-2 spike wells and at least one common cold coronavirus spike condition were defined as cross-reactive. Using R version 3.6.1, CDR3 homology was evaluated through Levenshtein distances (stringdist) along with unrooted phylogenetic trees (ape). TCRdb redid the processing of the public reads, applying fastp at Q25 and MiXCR, and retained in-frame beta chains. Here each entry gathers all rows of one CDR3 protein and keeps the most common genes and DNA. The V and J calls here are based on TCRdb, not the publication. The sample yields about 7,000 distinct CDR3 sequences; about a third were counted once. Of the sample, roughly 20% falls within the top ten clones.

This TCR was recovered from a human donor in good health. Specimen: CD4+ T cells from blood, cultured in vitro. The chain uses TRBV10-2 and TRBJ2-5; the D gene is perhaps TRBD1, from 6 matching bases. CDR3 region: CASTPKNRDMKETQYF. The DNA sequence is as follows: TGCGCCAGCACCCCAAAGAACAGGGATATGAAGGAGACCCAGTACTTC.